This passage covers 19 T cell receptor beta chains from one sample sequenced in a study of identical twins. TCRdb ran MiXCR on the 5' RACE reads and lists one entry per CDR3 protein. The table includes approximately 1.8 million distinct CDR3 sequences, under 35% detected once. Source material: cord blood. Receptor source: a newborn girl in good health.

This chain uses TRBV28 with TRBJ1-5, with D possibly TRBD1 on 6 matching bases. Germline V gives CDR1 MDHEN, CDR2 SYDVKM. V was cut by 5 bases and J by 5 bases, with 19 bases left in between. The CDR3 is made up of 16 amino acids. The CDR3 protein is CASSAQGGGSHQPQHF. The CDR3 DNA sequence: TGTGCCAGCAGTGCCCAAGGGGGGGGCTCGCATCAGCCCCAGCATTTT.

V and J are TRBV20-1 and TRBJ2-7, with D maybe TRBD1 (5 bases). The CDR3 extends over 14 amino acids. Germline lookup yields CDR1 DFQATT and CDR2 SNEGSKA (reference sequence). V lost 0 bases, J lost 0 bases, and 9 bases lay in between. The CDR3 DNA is TGCAGTGCTAGAGATAGCAGGGCCTCCTACGAGCAGTACTTC. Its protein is CSARDSRASYEQYF.

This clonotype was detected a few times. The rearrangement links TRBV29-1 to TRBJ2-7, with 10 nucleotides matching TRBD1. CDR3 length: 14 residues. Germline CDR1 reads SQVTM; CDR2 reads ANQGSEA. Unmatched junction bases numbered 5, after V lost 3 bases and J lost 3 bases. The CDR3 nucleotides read TGCAGCGTTGAGGGGACAGGGGAGAACTACGAGCAGTACTTC. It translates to CSVEGTGENYEQYF.

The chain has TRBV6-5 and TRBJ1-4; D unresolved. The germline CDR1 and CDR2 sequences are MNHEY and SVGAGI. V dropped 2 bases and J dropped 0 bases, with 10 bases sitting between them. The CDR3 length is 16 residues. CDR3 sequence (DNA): TGTGCCAGCAGTTACGACGGATCAGCAACTAATGAAAAACTGTTTTTT. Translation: CASSYDGSATNEKLFF.

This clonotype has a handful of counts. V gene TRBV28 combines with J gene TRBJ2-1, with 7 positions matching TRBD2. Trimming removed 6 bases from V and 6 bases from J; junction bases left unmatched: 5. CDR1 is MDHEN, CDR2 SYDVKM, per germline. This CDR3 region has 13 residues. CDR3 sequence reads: CASRRTSGNEQFF. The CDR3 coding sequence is TGTGCCAGCAGACGGACTAGTGGCAATGAGCAGTTCTTC.

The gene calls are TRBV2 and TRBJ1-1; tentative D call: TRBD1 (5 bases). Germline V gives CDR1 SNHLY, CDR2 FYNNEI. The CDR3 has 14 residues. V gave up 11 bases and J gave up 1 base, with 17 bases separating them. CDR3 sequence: CAVPRRGQNTEAFF. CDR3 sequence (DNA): TGTGCCGTCCCCCGTCGGGGCCAGAACACTGAAGCTTTCTTT.

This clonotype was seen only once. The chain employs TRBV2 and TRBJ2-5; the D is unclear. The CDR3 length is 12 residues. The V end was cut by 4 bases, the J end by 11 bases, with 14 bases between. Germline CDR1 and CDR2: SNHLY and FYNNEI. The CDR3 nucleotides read TGTGCCAGCAGTGTATTGGTAGGTGGGCAGTACTTC. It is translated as CASSVLVGGQYF.

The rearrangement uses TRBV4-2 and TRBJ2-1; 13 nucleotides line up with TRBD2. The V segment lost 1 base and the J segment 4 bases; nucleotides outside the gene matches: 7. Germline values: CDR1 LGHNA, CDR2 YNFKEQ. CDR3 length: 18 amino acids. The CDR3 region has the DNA TGTGCCAGCAGCCAAGGGGGACTAGCGGGGTACCAATACAATGAGCAGTTCTTC. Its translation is CASSQGGLAGYQYNEQFF.

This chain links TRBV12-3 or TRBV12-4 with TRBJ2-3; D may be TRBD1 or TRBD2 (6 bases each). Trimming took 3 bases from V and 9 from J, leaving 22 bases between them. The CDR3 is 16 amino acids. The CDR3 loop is CASSFGGRYKGGTQYF. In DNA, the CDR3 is TGTGCCAGCAGTTTTGGGGGGCGATATAAGGGAGGAACGCAGTATTTT.

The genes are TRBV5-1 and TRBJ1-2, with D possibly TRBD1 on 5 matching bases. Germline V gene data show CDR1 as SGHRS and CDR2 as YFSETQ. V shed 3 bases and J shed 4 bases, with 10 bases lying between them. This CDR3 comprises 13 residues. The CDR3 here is CASSSGLVYGYTF. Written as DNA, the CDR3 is TGCGCCAGCAGCTCGGGACTGGTCTATGGCTACACCTTC.

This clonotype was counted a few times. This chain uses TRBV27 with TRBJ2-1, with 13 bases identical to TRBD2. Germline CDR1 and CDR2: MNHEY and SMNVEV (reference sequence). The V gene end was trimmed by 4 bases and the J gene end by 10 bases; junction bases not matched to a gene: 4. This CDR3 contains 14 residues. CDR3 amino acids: CASSYTSGRGEQFF. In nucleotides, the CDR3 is TGTGCCAGCAGTTACACTAGCGGGAGGGGGGAGCAGTTCTTC.

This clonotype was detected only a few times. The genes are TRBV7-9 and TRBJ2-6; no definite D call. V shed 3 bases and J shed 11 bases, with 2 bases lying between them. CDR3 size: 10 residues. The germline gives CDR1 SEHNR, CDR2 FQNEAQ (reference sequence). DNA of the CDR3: TGTGCCAGCAGCTTTCACGTCCTGACTTTC. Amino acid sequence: CASSFHVLTF.

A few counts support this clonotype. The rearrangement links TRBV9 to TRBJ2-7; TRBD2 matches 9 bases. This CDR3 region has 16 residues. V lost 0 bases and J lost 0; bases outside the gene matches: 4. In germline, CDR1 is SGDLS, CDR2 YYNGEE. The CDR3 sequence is CASSVEGSGGSYEQYF. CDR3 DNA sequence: TGTGCCAGCAGCGTAGAGGGTAGCGGGGGCTCCTACGAGCAGTACTTC.

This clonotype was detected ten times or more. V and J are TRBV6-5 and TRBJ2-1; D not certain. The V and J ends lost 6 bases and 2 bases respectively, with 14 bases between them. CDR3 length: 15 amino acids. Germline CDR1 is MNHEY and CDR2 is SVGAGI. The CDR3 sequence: CASRENGVPYNEQFF. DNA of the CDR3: TGTGCCAGCAGGGAAAACGGCGTACCCTACAATGAGCAGTTCTTC.

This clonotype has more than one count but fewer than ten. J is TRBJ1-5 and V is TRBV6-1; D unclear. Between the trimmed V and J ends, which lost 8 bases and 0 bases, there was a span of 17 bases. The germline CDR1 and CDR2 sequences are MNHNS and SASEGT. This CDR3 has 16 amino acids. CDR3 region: CASGRTFGNSNQPQHF. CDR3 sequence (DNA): TGTGCCAGCGGACGGACGTTCGGGAATAGCAATCAGCCCCAGCATTTT.

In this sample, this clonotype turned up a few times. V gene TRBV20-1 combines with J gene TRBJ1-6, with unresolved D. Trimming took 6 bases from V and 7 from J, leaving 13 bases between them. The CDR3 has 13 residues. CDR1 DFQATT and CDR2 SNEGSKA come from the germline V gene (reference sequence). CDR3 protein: CSALTTVNSPLHF. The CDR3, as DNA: TGCAGTGCCCTAACGACGGTAAATTCACCCCTCCACTTT.

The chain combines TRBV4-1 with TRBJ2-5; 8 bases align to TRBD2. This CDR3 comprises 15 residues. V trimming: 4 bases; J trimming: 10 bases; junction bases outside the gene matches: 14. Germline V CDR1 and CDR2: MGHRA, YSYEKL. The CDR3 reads CASSLGLAASWVQYF. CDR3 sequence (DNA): TGCGCCAGCAGCCTAGGACTAGCCGCCTCATGGGTCCAGTACTTC.

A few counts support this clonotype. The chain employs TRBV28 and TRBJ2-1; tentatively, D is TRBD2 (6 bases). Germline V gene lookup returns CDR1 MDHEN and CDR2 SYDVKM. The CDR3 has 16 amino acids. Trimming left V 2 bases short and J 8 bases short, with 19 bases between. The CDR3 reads CASSLIRGLASHEQFF. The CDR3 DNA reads TGTGCCAGCAGTTTAATCCGTGGCCTAGCGAGTCATGAGCAGTTCTTC.

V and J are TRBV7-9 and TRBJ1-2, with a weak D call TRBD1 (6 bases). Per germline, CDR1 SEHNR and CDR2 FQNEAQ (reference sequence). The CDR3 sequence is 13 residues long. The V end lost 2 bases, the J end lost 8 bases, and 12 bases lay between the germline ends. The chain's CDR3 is CASSLFQGNGYTF. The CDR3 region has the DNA TGTGCCAGCAGCTTATTTCAGGGGAACGGCTACACCTTC.